These T cell receptor beta chains were read from a single sample in a study of identical twins. TCRdb itself ran the 5' RACE reads through MiXCR, one entry per CDR3 protein. The top ten hold about 1.5% of the sample, which has 750,000 to 950,000 distinct CDR3 sequences, 9% to 15% seen once. These data are also associated with another study on yellow fever vaccine responses in identical twins.

Sequenced: PBMCs. The receptors originated from a woman aged 18-29 years in good health. CDR3s include the opening cysteine and the closing phenylalanine or tryptophan. The order of the fields is V gene, D gene, J gene, CDR3 protein. The D gene is left open where the match is weak.

v_call: TRBV6-4; d_call: TRBD2; j_call: TRBJ2-3; cdr3_aa: CASSPQASGSSTDTQYF
v_call: TRBV24-1; d_call: TRBD2; j_call: TRBJ2-1; cdr3_aa: CATSDWGTSGNEQFF
v_call: TRBV11-2; d_call: .; j_call: TRBJ1-4; cdr3_aa: CASSLRGAGEKLFF
v_call: TRBV10-3; d_call: TRBD2; j_call: TRBJ2-1; cdr3_aa: CAISESTSGGRGEQFF
v_call: TRBV5-1; d_call: .; j_call: TRBJ2-3; cdr3_aa: CASSESRPPPDTQYF
v_call: TRBV12-3/TRBV12-4; d_call: TRBD1; j_call: TRBJ2-5; cdr3_aa: CASSVTRTGVVETQYF
v_call: TRBV7-9; d_call: TRBD1; j_call: TRBJ1-6; cdr3_aa: CASSPRQGRNSPLHF
v_call: TRBV2; d_call: .; j_call: TRBJ2-1; cdr3_aa: CASIGWSGGSSYNEQFF
v_call: TRBV7-9; d_call: .; j_call: TRBJ2-3; cdr3_aa: CASSLVSGTTQYF
v_call: TRBV12-3/TRBV12-4; d_call: .; j_call: TRBJ2-3; cdr3_aa: CASSGGTDTDTQYF
v_call: TRBV29-1; d_call: .; j_call: TRBJ1-2; cdr3_aa: CSVQTGTYGYTF
v_call: TRBV28; d_call: .; j_call: TRBJ2-3; cdr3_aa: CASSFYGGGLSTDTQYF
v_call: TRBV3-1; d_call: TRBD2; j_call: TRBJ2-5; cdr3_aa: CASSQFSGMGETQYF
v_call: TRBV27; d_call: TRBD2; j_call: TRBJ2-3; cdr3_aa: CASSLRGTSGRAGTDTQYF
v_call: TRBV4-1; d_call: .; j_call: TRBJ2-5; cdr3_aa: CASSQPTTDIQETQYF
v_call: TRBV6-1; d_call: TRBD1; j_call: TRBJ1-1; cdr3_aa: CASSDRAANTEAFF
v_call: TRBV4-2; d_call: TRBD1; j_call: TRBJ1-1; cdr3_aa: CASSPRFGTGNTEAFF
v_call: TRBV11-1; d_call: TRBD1; j_call: TRBJ2-2; cdr3_aa: CASSLGSHRGANTGELFF
v_call: TRBV10-3; d_call: .; j_call: TRBJ1-2; cdr3_aa: CAISESGQSYGYTF
v_call: TRBV20-1; d_call: .; j_call: TRBJ1-2; cdr3_aa: CSADVRGRPRDGYTF
v_call: TRBV5-1; d_call: TRBD1; j_call: TRBJ1-4; cdr3_aa: CASSWTGVNEKLFF
v_call: TRBV4-1; d_call: .; j_call: TRBJ1-6; cdr3_aa: CASSQVTGPPNSPLHF
v_call: TRBV6-1; d_call: .; j_call: TRBJ2-2; cdr3_aa: CASSAPGTGELFF
v_call: TRBV5-1; d_call: TRBD1; j_call: TRBJ2-7; cdr3_aa: CASSNTYQGAGYEQYF
v_call: TRBV6-1; d_call: .; j_call: TRBJ1-6; cdr3_aa: CASGGTYISPLHF
v_call: TRBV12-3/TRBV12-4; d_call: .; j_call: TRBJ1-3; cdr3_aa: CASSSHDGNTIYF
v_call: TRBV6-5; d_call: TRBD2; j_call: TRBJ2-2; cdr3_aa: CASSYSWTSGLATGELFF
v_call: TRBV6-2/TRBV6-3; d_call: .; j_call: TRBJ1-2; cdr3_aa: CASSISGIYGYTF
v_call: TRBV7-2; d_call: .; j_call: TRBJ1-5; cdr3_aa: CASSLLGYNQPQHF
v_call: TRBV20-1; d_call: .; j_call: TRBJ1-6; cdr3_aa: CSAAPPIRGNSPLHF
v_call: TRBV28; d_call: TRBD2; j_call: TRBJ2-7; cdr3_aa: CASSFLRERGEQYF
v_call: TRBV18; d_call: TRBD2; j_call: TRBJ2-1; cdr3_aa: CASSNLGRGEQFF
v_call: TRBV7-9; d_call: .; j_call: TRBJ1-1; cdr3_aa: CASSLALRTEAFF
v_call: TRBV7-9; d_call: .; j_call: TRBJ2-3; cdr3_aa: CAVKMATDTQYF
v_call: TRBV3-1; d_call: .; j_call: TRBJ2-2; cdr3_aa: CASKLGLTGELFF
v_call: TRBV11-2; d_call: .; j_call: TRBJ2-2; cdr3_aa: CASSLWTPNTGELFF
v_call: TRBV2; d_call: .; j_call: TRBJ1-1; cdr3_aa: CAILLGGSEAFF
v_call: TRBV3-1; d_call: .; j_call: TRBJ2-1; cdr3_aa: CASSLVGARGNEQFF
v_call: TRBV7-8; d_call: TRBD2; j_call: TRBJ2-7; cdr3_aa: CASSLPGHMGTSGYEQYF
v_call: TRBV4-2; d_call: .; j_call: TRBJ1-1; cdr3_aa: CASSQLLSNTEAFF
v_call: TRBV11-2; d_call: .; j_call: TRBJ1-2; cdr3_aa: CASSHPRMEANYGYTF
v_call: TRBV14; d_call: .; j_call: TRBJ1-1; cdr3_aa: CASSQRLGMNTEAFF
v_call: TRBV12-3/TRBV12-4; d_call: TRBD1; j_call: TRBJ2-3; cdr3_aa: CASSTDRGGVDTQYF
v_call: TRBV20-1; d_call: .; j_call: TRBJ1-5; cdr3_aa: CSASSQQGNGYAQHF
v_call: TRBV10-3; d_call: .; j_call: TRBJ2-7; cdr3_aa: CAISDPTRTNKKLYEQYF
v_call: TRBV7-2; d_call: TRBD2; j_call: TRBJ2-3; cdr3_aa: CASSLRGGRRLIDTQYF